Sequencing of this TCR beta chain was carried out in a study of CD8 T cells in ankylosing spondylitis. Findings and limits, study-wide: Blood of patients with ankylosing spondylitis appeared to be characterized by a TCR beta motif of several highly homologous variants. CD8+ by phenotype, disease-linked clones were relatively rare in peripheral blood. In ankylosing spondylitis patients, matched synovial fluid reportedly showed significant enrichment of disease-linked clones.

The TCR beta libraries were generated through quantitative 5'-RACE incorporating molecular barcodes. TCRdb itself ran the 5' RACE reads through MiXCR, one entry per CDR3 protein. Here the sample spans a few hundred thousand distinct CDR3 sequences, approximately 12% being singletons. This clonotype was recorded at least ten times. The antigen remains undetermined. The sample consisted of blood, either unsorted or a sorted T cell fraction (not recorded which). The TCR originated in a male donor with ankylosing spondylitis or in good health (not recorded which).

The chain's CDR3 is CASTPGDNEQFF. In nucleotides, the CDR3 is TGTGCCAGTACACCAGGGGACAATGAGCAGTTCTTC. This chain links TRBV7-8 with TRBJ2-1, with a possible D match to TRBD1 (6 bases). V lost 9 bases and J 5 bases, leaving 11 bases between the germline ends. The germline CDR1 and CDR2 sequences are SGHVS and FQNEAQ. The CDR3 has 12 residues.